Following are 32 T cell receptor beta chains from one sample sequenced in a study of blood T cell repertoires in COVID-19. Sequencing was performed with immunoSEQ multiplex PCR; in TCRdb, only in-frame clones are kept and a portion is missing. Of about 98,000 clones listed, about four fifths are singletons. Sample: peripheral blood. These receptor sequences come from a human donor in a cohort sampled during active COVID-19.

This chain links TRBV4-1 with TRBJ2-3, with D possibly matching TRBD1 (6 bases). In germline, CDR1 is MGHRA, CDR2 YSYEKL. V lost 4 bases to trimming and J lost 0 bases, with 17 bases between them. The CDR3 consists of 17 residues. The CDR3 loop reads CASSPDTGLISTDTQYF. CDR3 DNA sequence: TGCGCCAGCAGCCCGGACACAGGGTTGATTAGCACAGATACGCAGTATTTT.

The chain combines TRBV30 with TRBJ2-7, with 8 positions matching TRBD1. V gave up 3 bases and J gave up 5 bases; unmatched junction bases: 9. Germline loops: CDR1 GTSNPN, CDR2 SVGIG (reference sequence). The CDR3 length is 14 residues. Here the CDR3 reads CAWSLLTDRDEQYF. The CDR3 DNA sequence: TGTGCCTGGAGCTTACTTACGGACAGGGACGAGCAGTACTTC.

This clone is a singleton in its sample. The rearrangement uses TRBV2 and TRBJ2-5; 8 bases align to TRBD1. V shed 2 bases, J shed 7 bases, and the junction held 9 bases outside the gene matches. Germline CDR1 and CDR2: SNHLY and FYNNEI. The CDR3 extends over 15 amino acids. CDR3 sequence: CASSERTGSGGTQYF. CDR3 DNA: TGTGCCAGCAGTGAACGGACAGGGTCCGGGGGGACCCAGTACTTC.

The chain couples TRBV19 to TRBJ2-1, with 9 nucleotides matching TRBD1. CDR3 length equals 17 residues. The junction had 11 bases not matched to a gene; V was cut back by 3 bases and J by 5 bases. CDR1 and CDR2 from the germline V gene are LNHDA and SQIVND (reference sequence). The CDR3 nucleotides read TGTGCCAGTAGTATCGGTTCTTCCGGGACAGGGAACAATGAGCAGTTCTTC. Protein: CASSIGSSGTGNNEQFF.

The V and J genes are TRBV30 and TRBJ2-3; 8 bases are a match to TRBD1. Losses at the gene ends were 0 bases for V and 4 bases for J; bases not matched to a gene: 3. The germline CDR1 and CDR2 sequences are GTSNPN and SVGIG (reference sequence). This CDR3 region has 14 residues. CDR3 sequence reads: CAWSVAGGSDTQYF. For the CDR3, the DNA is TGTGCCTGGAGTGTGGCAGGGGGCTCAGATACGCAGTATTTT.

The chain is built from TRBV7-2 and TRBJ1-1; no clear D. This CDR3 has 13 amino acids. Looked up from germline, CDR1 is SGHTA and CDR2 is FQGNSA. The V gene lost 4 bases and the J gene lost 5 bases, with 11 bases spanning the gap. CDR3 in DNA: TGTGCCAGCAGCTCCGGGCCGGGGACTGAAGCTTTCTTT. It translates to CASSSGPGTEAFF. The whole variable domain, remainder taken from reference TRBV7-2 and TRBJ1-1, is GAGVSQSPSNKVTEKGKDVELRCDPISGHTALYWYRQSLGQGLEFLIYFQGNSAPDKSGLPSDRFSAERTGGSVSTLTIQRTQQEDSAVYLCASSSGPGTEAFFGQGTRLTVV.

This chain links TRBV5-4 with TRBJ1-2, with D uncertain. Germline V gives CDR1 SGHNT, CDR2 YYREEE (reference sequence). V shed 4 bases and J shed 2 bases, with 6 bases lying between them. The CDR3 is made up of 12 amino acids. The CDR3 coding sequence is TGTGCCAGCAGCGTCTTAAACTATGGCTACACCTTC. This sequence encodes CASSVLNYGYTF.

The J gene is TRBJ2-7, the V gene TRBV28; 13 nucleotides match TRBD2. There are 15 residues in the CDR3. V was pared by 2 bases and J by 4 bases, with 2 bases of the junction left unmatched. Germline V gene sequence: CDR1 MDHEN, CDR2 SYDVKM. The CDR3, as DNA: TGTGCCAGCAGTTTAGGGACTAGCGGGGTTTACGAGCAGTACTTC. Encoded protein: CASSLGTSGVYEQYF.

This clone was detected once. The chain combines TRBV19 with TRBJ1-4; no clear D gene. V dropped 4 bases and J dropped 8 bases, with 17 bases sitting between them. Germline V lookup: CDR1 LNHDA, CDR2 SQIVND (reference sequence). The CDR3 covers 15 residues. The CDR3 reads CASSTPPGMGEKLFF. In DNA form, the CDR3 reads TGTGCCAGTAGTACTCCCCCGGGGATGGGGGAAAAACTGTTTTTT.

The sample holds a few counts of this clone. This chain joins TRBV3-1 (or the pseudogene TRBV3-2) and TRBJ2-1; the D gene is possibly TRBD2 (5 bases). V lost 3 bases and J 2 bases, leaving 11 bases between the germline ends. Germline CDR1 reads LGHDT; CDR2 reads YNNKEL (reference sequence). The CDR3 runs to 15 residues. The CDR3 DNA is TGTGCCAGCAGCCAGGGCGGGCCAACCTACAATGAGCAGTTCTTC. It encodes CASSQGGPTYNEQFF.

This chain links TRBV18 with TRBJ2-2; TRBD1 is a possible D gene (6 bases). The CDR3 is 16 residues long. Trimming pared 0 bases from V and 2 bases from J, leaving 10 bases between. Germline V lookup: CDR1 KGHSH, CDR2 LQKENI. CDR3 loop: CASSPPLQGNTGELFF. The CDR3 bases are TGTGCCAGCTCACCACCCTTACAGGGCAACACCGGGGAGCTGTTTTTT.

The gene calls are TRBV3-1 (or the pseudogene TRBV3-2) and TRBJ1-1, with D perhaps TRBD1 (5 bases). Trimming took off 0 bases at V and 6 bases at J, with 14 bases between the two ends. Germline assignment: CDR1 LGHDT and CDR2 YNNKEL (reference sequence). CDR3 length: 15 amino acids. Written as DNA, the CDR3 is TGTGCCAGCAGCCAAGATCATGCGGGACGGGCTGAAGCTTTCTTT. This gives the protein CASSQDHAGRAEAFF.

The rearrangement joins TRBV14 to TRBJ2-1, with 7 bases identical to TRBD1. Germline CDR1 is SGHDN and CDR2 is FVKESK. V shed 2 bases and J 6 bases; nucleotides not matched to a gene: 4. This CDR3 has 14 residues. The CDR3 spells CASSQSTGSNEQFF. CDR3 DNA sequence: TGTGCCAGCAGCCAATCGACAGGGTCCAATGAGCAGTTCTTC.

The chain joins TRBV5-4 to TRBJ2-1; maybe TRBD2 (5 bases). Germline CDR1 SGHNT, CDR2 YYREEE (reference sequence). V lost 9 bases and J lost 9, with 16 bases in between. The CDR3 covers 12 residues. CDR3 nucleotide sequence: TGTGCCATCTCAAACCGGGCGGGTGAGCAGTTCTTC. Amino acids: CAISNRAGEQFF.

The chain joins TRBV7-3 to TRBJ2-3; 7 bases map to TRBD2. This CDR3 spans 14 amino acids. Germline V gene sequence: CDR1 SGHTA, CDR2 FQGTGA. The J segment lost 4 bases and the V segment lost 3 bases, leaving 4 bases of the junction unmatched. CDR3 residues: CASSLRGIADTQYF. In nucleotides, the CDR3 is TGTGCCAGCAGCTTGCGGGGGATCGCAGATACGCAGTATTTT.

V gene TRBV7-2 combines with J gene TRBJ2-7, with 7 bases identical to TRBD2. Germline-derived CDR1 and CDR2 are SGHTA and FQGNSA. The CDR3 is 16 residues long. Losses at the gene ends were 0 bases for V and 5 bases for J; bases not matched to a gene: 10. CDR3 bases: TGTGCCAGCAGCTTAGCGAGCAGCGGGACCACCCACGAGCAGTACTTC. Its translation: CASSLASSGTTHEQYF.

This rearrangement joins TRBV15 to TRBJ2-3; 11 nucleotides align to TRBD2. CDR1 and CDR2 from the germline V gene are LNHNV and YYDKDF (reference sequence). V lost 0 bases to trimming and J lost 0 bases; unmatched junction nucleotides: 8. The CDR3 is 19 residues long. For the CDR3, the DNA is TGTGCCACCAGCAGAGATATCCTAGCGGGGGGCGCAAGCACAGATACGCAGTATTTT. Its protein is CATSRDILAGGASTDTQYF.

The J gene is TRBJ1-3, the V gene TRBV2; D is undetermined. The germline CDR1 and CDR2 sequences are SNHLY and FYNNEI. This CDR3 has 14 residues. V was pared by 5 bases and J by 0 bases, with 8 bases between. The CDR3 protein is CASSITVSGNTIYF. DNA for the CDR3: TGTGCCAGCAGTATAACAGTCTCTGGAAACACCATATATTTT.

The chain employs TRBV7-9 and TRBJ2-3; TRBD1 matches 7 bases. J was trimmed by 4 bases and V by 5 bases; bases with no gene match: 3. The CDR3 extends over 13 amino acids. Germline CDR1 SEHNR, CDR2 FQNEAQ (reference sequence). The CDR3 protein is CASSPRGPDTQYF. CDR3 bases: TGTGCCAGCAGCCCAAGGGGGCCAGATACGCAGTATTTT. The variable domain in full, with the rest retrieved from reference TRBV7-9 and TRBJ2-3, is DTGVSQNPRHKITKRGQNVTFRCDPISEHNRLYWYRQTLGQGPEFLTYFQNEAQLEKSRLLSDRFSAERPKGSFSTLEIQRTEQGDSAMYLCASSPRGPDTQYFGPGTRLTVL.

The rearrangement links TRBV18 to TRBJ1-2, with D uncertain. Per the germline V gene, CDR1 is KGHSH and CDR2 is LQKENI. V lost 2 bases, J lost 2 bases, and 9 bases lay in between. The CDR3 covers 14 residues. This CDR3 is CASSPTQANYGYTF. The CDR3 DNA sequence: TGTGCCAGCTCACCAACTCAGGCCAACTATGGCTACACCTTC.

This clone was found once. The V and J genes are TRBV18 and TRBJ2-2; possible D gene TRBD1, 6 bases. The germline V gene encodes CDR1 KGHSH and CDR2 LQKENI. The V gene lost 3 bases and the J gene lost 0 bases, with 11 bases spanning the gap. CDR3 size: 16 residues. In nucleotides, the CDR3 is TGTGCCAGCTCACCGTACGGACAGACGAACACCGGGGAGCTGTTTTTT. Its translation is CASSPYGQTNTGELFF.

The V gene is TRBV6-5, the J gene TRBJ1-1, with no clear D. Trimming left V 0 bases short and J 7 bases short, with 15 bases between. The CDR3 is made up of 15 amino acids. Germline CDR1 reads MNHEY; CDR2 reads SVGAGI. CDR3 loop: CASSYSSPWQDEAFF. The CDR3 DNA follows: TGTGCCAGCAGTTACTCGAGCCCATGGCAGGATGAAGCTTTCTTT.

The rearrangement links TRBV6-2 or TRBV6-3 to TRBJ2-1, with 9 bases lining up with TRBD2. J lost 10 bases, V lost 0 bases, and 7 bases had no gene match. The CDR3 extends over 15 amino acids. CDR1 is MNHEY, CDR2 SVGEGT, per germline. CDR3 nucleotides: TGTGCCAGCAGTTACTCGATAGCGGGGGTGGGGGAGCAGTTCTTC. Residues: CASSYSIAGVGEQFF.

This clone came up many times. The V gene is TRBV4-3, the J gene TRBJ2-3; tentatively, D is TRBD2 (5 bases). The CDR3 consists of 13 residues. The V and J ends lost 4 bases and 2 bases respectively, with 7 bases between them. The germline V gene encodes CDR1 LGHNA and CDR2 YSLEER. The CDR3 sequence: CASSRLITDTQYF. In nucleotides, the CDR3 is TGCGCCAGCAGCCGACTAATCACAGATACGCAGTATTTT.

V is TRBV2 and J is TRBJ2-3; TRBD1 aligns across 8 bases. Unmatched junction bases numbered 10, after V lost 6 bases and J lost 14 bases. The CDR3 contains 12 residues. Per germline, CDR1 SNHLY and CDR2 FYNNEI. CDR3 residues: CASRKWTGCAYF. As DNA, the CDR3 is TGTGCCAGCAGGAAATGGACAGGGTGTGCGTATTTT.

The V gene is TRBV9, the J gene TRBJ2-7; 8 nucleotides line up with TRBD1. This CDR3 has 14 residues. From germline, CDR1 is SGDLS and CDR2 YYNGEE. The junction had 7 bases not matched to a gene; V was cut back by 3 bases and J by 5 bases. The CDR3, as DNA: TGTGCCAGCAGCGCCGGACAGGGTAGGCACGAGCAGTACTTC. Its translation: CASSAGQGRHEQYF.

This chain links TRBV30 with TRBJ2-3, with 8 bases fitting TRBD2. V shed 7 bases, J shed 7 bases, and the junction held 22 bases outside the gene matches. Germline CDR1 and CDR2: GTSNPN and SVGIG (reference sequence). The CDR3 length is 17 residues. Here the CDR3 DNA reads TGTGCCTCTCAAACCGCCCCAGCGGGGGCCCTGGCAAATACGCAGTATTTT. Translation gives CASQTAPAGALANTQYF.

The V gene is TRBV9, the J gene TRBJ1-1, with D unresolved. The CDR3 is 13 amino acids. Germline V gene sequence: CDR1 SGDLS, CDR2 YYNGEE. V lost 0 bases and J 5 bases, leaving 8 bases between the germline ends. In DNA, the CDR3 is TGTGCCAGCAGCGTAGATTCTAGGACTGAAGCTTTCTTT. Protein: CASSVDSRTEAFF.

The CDR3 loop is CASSHGTENEKLFF. The CDR3 nucleotides are TGTGCCAGCAGCCACGGGACAGAGAATGAAAAACTGTTTTTT. The chain carries TRBV9 and TRBJ1-4; 7 bases map to TRBD1. From germline, CDR1 is SGDLS and CDR2 YYNGEE. This CDR3 comprises 14 residues. The V segment lost 4 bases and the J segment 5 bases; nucleotides outside the gene matches: 5.

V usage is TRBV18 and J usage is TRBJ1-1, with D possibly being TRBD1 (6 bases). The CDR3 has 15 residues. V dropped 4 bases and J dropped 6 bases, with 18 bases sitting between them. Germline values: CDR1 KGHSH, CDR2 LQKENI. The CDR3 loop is CASSLTTQGTSEAFF. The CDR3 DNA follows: TGTGCCAGCTCACTTACAACTCAGGGGACATCTGAAGCTTTCTTT.

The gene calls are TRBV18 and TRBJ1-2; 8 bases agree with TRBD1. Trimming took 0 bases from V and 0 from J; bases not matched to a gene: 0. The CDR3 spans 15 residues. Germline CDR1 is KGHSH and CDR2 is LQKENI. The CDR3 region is CASSPPDRANYGYTF. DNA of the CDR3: TGTGCCAGCTCACCACCGGACAGGGCTAACTATGGCTACACCTTC. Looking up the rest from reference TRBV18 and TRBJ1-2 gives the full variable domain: NAGVMQNPRHLVRRRGQEARLRCSPMKGHSHVYWYRQLPEEGLKFMVYLQKENIIDESGMPKERFSAEFPKEGPSILRIQQVVRGDSAAYFCASSPPDRANYGYTFGSGTRLTVV.

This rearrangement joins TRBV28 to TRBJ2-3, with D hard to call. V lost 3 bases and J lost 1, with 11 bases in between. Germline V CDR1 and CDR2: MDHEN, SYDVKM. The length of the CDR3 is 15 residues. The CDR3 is CASSFLSSGTDTQYF. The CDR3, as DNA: TGTGCCAGCAGTTTTTTAAGCTCCGGCACAGATACGCAGTATTTT.